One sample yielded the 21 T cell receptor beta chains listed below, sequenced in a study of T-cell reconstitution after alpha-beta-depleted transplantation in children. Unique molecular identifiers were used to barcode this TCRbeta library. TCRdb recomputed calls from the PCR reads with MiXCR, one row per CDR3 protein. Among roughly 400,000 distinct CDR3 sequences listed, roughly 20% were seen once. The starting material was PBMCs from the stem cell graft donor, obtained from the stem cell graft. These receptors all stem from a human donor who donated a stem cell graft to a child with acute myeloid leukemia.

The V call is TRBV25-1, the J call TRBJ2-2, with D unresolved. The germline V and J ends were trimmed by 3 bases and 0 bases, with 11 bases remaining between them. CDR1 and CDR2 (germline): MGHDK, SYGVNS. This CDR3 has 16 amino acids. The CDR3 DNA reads TGTGCCAGCAGTGACCCTCGTCCGCCGAACACCGGGGAGCTGTTTTTT. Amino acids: CASSDPRPPNTGELFF.

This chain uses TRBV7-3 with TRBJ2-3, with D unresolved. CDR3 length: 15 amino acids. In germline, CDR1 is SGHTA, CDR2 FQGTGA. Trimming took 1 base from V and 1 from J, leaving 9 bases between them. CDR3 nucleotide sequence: TGTGCCAGCAGCTTAAATAGGGAACGCACAGATACGCAGTATTTT. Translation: CASSLNRERTDTQYF. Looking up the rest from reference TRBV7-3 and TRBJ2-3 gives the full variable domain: GAGVSQTPSNKVTEKGKYVELRCDPISGHTALYWYRQSLGQGPEFLIYFQGTGAADDSGLPNDRFFAVRPEGSVSTLKIQRTERGDSAVYLCASSLNRERTDTQYFGPGTRLTVL.

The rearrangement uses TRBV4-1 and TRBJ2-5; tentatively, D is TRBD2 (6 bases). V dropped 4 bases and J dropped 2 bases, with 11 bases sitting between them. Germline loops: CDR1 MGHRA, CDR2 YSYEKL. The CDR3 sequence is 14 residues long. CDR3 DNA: TGCGCCAGCAGCCTTCCGGGACTTCAAGAGACCCAGTACTTC. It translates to CASSLPGLQETQYF.

The CDR3 here is CATTQRQGAVTEAFF. The DNA for the CDR3 is TGTGCCACCACCCAACGACAGGGGGCCGTCACTGAAGCTTTCTTT. The chain links TRBV15 to TRBJ1-1, with 10 bases lining up with TRBD1. J lost 4 bases, V lost 7 bases, and 9 bases had no gene match. CDR1 and CDR2 from the germline V gene are LNHNV and YYDKDF (reference sequence). This CDR3 region has 15 residues.

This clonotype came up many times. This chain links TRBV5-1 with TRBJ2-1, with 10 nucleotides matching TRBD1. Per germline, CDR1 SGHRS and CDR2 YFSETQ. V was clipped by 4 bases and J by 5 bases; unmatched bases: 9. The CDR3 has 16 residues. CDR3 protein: CASSTGQGGYNNEQFF. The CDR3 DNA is TGCGCCAGCAGCACTGGACAGGGGGGTTATAACAATGAGCAGTTCTTC.

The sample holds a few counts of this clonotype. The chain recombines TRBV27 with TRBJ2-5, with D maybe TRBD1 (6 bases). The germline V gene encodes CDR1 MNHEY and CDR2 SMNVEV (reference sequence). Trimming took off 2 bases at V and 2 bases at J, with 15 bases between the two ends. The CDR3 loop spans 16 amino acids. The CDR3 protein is CASSLEPGTTQETQYF. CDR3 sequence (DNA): TGTGCCAGCAGTTTAGAACCCGGGACAACACAAGAGACCCAGTACTTC.

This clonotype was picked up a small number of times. The CDR3 nucleotides are TGCGCCAGCAGCATCAACGGCTTAGTTGGGCAGTTCTTC. Its translation: CASSINGLVGQFF. V usage is TRBV5-1 and J usage is TRBJ2-1; D is undetermined. Trimming took 4 bases from V and 12 from J, leaving 17 bases between them. The CDR3 runs to 13 residues. Germline V gene lookup returns CDR1 SGHRS and CDR2 YFSETQ.

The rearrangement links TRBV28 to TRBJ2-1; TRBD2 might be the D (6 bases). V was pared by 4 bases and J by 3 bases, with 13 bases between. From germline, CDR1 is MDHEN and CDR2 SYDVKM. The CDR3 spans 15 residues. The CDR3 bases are TGTGCCAGCAGTTCGAAGCGGGTGCGCTACAATGAGCAGTTCTTC. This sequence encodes CASSSKRVRYNEQFF.

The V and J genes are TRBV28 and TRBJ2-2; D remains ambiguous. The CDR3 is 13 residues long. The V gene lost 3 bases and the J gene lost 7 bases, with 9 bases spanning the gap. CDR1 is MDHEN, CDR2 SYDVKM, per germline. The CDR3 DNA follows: TGTGCCAGCAGTTTTAGGCGGAACGGGGAGCTGTTTTTT. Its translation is CASSFRRNGELFF.

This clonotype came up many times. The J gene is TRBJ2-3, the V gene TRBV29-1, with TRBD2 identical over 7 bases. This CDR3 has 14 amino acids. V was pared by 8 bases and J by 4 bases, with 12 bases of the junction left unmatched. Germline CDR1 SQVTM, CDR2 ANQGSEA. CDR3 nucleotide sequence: TGCAGCCTGACGCGGGGGTGGGGGTCAGATACGCAGTATTTT. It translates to CSLTRGWGSDTQYF.

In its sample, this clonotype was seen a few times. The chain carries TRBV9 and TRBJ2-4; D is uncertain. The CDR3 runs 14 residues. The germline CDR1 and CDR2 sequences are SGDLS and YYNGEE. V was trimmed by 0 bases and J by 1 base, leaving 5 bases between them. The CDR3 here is CASSVGEAKNIQYF. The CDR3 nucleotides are TGTGCCAGCAGCGTAGGCGAGGCCAAAAACATTCAGTACTTC.

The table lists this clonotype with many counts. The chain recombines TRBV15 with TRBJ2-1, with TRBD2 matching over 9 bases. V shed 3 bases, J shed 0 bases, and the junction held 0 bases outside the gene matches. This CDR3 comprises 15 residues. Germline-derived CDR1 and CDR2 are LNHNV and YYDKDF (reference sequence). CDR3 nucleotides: TGTGCCACCAGCAGGACTAGCGGCTCCTACAATGAGCAGTTCTTC. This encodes CATSRTSGSYNEQFF.

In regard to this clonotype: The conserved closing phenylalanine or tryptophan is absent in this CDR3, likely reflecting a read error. The CDR3 loop is CSVLRVNTEAFC. CDR3 DNA sequence: TGCAGCGTCCTCAGGGTGAACACTGAAGCTTTCTGT. This chain uses TRBV29-1 with TRBJ1-1, with D possibly being TRBD1 (5 bases). The CDR3 consists of 12 residues. The germline V gene encodes CDR1 SQVTM and CDR2 ANQGSEA. V lost 6 bases, J lost 0 bases, and 8 bases lay in between.

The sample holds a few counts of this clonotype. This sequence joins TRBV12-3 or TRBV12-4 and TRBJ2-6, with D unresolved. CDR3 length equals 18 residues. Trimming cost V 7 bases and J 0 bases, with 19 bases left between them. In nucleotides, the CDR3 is TGTGCCAGCACCGCGTACCTATTTAGTGGCTCTGGGGCCAACGTCCTGACTTTC. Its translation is CASTAYLFSGSGANVLTF.

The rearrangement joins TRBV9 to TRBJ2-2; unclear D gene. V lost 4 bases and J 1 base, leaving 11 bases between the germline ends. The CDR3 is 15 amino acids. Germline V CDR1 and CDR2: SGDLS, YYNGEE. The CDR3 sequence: CASSPWTGNTGELFF. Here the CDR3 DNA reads TGTGCCAGCAGCCCCTGGACGGGGAACACCGGGGAGCTGTTTTTT.

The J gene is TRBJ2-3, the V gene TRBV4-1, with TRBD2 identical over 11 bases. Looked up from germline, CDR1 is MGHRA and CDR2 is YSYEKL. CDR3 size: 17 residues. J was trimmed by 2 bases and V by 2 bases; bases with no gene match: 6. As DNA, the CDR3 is TGCGCCAGCAGCCAATATACTAGCGGGAGTTCCACAGATACGCAGTATTTT. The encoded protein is CASSQYTSGSSTDTQYF.

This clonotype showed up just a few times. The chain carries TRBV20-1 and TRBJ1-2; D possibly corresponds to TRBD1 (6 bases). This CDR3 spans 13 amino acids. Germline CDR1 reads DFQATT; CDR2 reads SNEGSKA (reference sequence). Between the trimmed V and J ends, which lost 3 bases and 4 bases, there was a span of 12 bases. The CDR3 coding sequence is TGCAGTGCTAGGGCCGACAGGCCCTATGGCTACACCTTC. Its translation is CSARADRPYGYTF.

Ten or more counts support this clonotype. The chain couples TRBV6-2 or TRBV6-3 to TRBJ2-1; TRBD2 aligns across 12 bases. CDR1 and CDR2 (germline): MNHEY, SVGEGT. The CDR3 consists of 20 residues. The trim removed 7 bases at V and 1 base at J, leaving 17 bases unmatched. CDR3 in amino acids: CASKKRLAGAKLGSYNEQFF. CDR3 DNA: TGTGCCAGCAAAAAGCGACTAGCGGGAGCCAAGTTGGGGTCCTACAATGAGCAGTTCTTC.

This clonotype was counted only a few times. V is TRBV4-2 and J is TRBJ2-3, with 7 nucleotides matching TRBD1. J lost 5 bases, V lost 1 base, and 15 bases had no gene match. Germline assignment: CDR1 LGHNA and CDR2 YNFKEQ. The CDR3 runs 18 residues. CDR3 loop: CASSQGGIGGAPVDTQYF. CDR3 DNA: TGTGCCAGCAGCCAAGGGGGAATAGGGGGCGCCCCGGTAGATACGCAGTATTTT.

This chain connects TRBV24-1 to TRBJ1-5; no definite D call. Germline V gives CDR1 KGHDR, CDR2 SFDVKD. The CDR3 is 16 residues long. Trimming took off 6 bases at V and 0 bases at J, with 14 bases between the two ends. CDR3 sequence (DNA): TGTGCCACCAGTCCATCCGGGAAAGATAGCAATCAGCCCCAGCATTTT. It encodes CATSPSGKDSNQPQHF.

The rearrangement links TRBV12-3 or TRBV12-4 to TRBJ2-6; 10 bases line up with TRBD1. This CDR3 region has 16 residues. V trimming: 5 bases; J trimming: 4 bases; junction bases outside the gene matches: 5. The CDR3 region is CASSRQGAWGANVLTF. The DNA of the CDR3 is TGTGCCAGCAGTCGACAGGGGGCTTGGGGGGCCAACGTCCTGACTTTC.